This T cell receptor (beta chain) was recovered during a study of T cell repertoires in cytomegalovirus infection. Study-wide results and limits: HLA-C-restricted CMV clonotypes gave the most frequent clonotype in two of eight donors.

TCRdb re-called the reads with MiXCR, one entry per CDR3 protein. This table holds 150,000 to 200,000 distinct CDR3 sequences, roughly 14% found once. Points on this clonotype: What it binds is not known.

V lost 0 bases and J 8 bases, leaving 5 bases between the germline ends. Germline V gene lookup returns CDR1 GTSNPN and CDR2 SVGIG (reference sequence). This CDR3 spans 11 amino acids. The source of this sequence is a human donor in good health (CMV status not recorded). Some clones in this sample may be carry-over from other donors' samples. Sequenced sample: PBMCs. The rearrangement joins TRBV30 to TRBJ2-1; D is ambiguous. CDR3 coding DNA: TGTGCCTGGAGTGTACGGGATGAGCAGTTCTTC. It encodes CAWSVRDEQFF.